This TCR beta chain stems from a study of shared clonotypes between healthy human individuals. This CDR3 comprises 13 residues. After removal of 4 bases from V and 6 bases from J, the junction contained 4 bases not matched to a gene. Germline lookup yields CDR1 SNHLY and CDR2 FYNNEI. Samples underwent the assay at deep level. Sequencing was performed with immunoSEQ multiplex PCR; in TCRdb, only in-frame clones are kept and a portion is missing. The sample comprises about 490,000 clones, 60% to 85% of which are singletons, and roughly 13% rests with the top ten. The sequence was collected from a woman aged 40-49 years in good health. Some clones in this sample may be carry-over from other donors' samples. The chain employs TRBV2 and TRBJ2-7, with 9 bases matching TRBD2. Specimen: PBMCs. The CDR3 bases are TGTGCCAGCAGTGGCGAAGCGGGAGGCGAGCAGTACTTC. It yields the protein CASSGEAGGEQYF.